The 28 T cell receptor beta chains listed next were all sequenced from one sample in a study of blood T cell repertoires in COVID-19. Assay used: immunoSEQ multiplex PCR; TCRdb lists only in-frame clones, some missing. The sample lists just over 300,000 clones, roughly 87% occurring once. The sequenced material came from peripheral blood. The receptor set was obtained from a man aged 18 to 35 with active or convalescent COVID-19.

The V and J genes are TRBV28 and TRBJ2-1; D is ambiguous. V lost 10 bases, J lost 10 bases, and 23 bases lay in between. Germline V gene sequence: CDR1 MDHEN, CDR2 SYDVKM. This CDR3 region has 14 residues. The DNA for the CDR3 is TGTGCCACCGTACCCCCGCAGGCCCTACAAGAGCAGTTCTTC. It yields the protein CATVPPQALQEQFF.

The chain carries TRBV4-1 and TRBJ2-2; TRBD1 might be the D (6 bases). The V end was cut by 2 bases, the J end by 4 bases, with 11 bases between. There are 15 residues in the CDR3. Germline loops: CDR1 MGHRA, CDR2 YSYEKL. This CDR3 is CASSQSAGVTGELFF. In nucleotides, the CDR3 is TGCGCCAGCAGCCAATCAGCAGGGGTCACCGGGGAGCTGTTTTTT.

The chain links TRBV11-2 to TRBJ2-5; TRBD2 matches at 16 bases. V shed 3 bases and J 5 bases; nucleotides not matched to a gene: 9. The germline CDR1 and CDR2 sequences are SGHAT and FQNNGV. The CDR3 consists of 18 residues. This CDR3 reads CASSFGGTSGRVGETQYF. CDR3 nucleotides: TGTGCCAGCAGCTTTGGGGGGACTAGCGGGAGGGTAGGGGAGACCCAGTACTTC.

There are a few counts of this clone. The chain has TRBV27 and TRBJ1-1; no clear D gene. There are 14 residues in the CDR3. V shed 6 bases and J shed 5 bases, with 16 bases lying between them. Germline V gene lookup returns CDR1 MNHEY and CDR2 SMNVEV (reference sequence). The CDR3 region is CASSYNSRGTEAFF. As DNA, the CDR3 is TGTGCCAGCAGCTACAACTCACGAGGAACTGAAGCTTTCTTT.

This clone showed up just a few times. The chain uses TRBV24-1 and TRBJ2-7; 8 bases line up with TRBD1. V lost 4 bases and J lost 3; bases outside the gene matches: 16. CDR3 length: 18 residues. CDR1 and CDR2 from the germline V gene are KGHDR and SFDVKD. The CDR3 loop is CATSDPRRDRPDNYEQYF. The CDR3 DNA reads as TGTGCCACCAGTGACCCCCGGCGGGACAGGCCGGATAACTACGAGCAGTACTTC.

The CDR3 DNA reads TGTGCCATCGGATCGATGGCGGGCCTCACAGATACGCAGTATTTT. Its translation: CAIGSMAGLTDTQYF. The V and J genes are TRBV10-3 and TRBJ2-3, with a tentative D call TRBD2 (5 bases). This CDR3 has 15 residues. V lost 8 bases and J 2 bases, leaving 17 bases between the germline ends. CDR1 ENHRY and CDR2 SYGVKD come from the germline V gene.

For the CDR3, the DNA is TGCGCCAGCAGCCAAGATTTACCGGGGGGGCAAGAGACCCAGTACTTC. Protein sequence: CASSQDLPGGQETQYF. The rearrangement links TRBV4-1 to TRBJ2-5; 8 bases are shared with TRBD2. The V segment lost 0 bases and the J segment 2 bases; nucleotides outside the gene matches: 5. CDR3 length: 16 amino acids. Germline V CDR1 and CDR2: MGHRA, YSYEKL.

The rearrangement links TRBV14 to TRBJ1-1; 7 bases line up with TRBD1. The CDR3 is made up of 13 amino acids. Trimming cost V 4 bases and J 10 bases; bases outside gene matches: 9. Germline assignment: CDR1 SGHDN and CDR2 FVKESK. The CDR3 loop reads CASSRLQGYRAFF. Here the CDR3 DNA reads TGTGCCAGCAGCCGACTACAGGGGTATAGAGCTTTCTTT.

This clone was observed once. The J gene is TRBJ1-6, the V gene TRBV4-3; D is ambiguous. Between the trimmed V and J ends, which lost 2 bases and 7 bases, there was a span of 6 bases. The CDR3 is made up of 13 amino acids. Germline V gives CDR1 LGHNA, CDR2 YSLEER. Written as DNA, the CDR3 is TGCGCCAGCAGCCAAAGCAGGAATTCACCCCTCCACTTT. This translates into CASSQSRNSPLHF.

The J gene is TRBJ2-3, the V gene TRBV5-8; 8 bases line up with TRBD2. The CDR3 contains 16 residues. V shed 0 bases and J 2 bases; nucleotides not matched to a gene: 5. Per the germline V gene, CDR1 is SGHTS and CDR2 is YDEGEE. This CDR3 reads CASSLAASGLTDTQYF. DNA for the CDR3: TGTGCCAGCAGCTTGGCGGCTAGCGGGCTCACAGATACGCAGTATTTT.

The chain employs TRBV7-8 and TRBJ2-4, with 10 positions matching TRBD2. Per germline, CDR1 SGHVS and CDR2 FQNEAQ. The CDR3 has 15 residues. Trimming took 3 bases from V and 7 from J; bases not matched to a gene: 6. The DNA of the CDR3 is TGTGCCAGCAGCTTCTTAGCGGGGGGCCCCAACATTCAGTACTTC. As protein: CASSFLAGGPNIQYF.

V usage is TRBV21-1 and J usage is TRBJ2-7; TRBD1 is taken as the D call from the table, unchecked against the DNA. TRBV21-1 is marked as a pseudogene. The CDR3 spans 12 residues. The chain's CDR3 is CASSARGSEQYF. The CDR3 nucleotides read TGTGCCAGCAGCGCCAGGGGTTCCGAGCAGTACTTC.

This chain joins TRBV9 and TRBJ1-3, with TRBD1 identical over 8 bases. CDR3 size: 17 residues. Germline V CDR1 and CDR2: SGDLS, YYNGEE. The V segment lost 0 bases and the J segment 4 bases; nucleotides outside the gene matches: 9. The CDR3 DNA sequence: TGTGCCAGCAGCGTAGAAGAGACAGGGGCTCTCGGAAACACCATATATTTT. Its translation is CASSVEETGALGNTIYF. Together with reference TRBV9 and TRBJ1-3, the CDR3 gives the full variable domain: DSGVTQTPKHLITATGQRVTLRCSPRSGDLSVYWYQQSLDQGLQFLIQYYNGEERAKGNILERFSAQQFPDLHSELNLSSLELGDSALYFCASSVEETGALGNTIYFGEGSWLTVV.

This chain's CDR3 is CASSMGLENSPLHF. CDR3 nucleotide sequence: TGTGCCAGCAGCATGGGACTAGAAAATTCACCCCTCCACTTT. V and J are TRBV28 and TRBJ1-6, with D possibly TRBD1 on 5 matching bases. V lost 6 bases and J 7 bases, leaving 13 bases between the germline ends. The CDR3 is 14 residues long. Germline V gene sequence: CDR1 MDHEN, CDR2 SYDVKM.

This clone was recorded at least ten times. J is TRBJ2-3 and V is TRBV19; a weak D match, TRBD2 (5 bases). The CDR3 is 13 amino acids. In germline, CDR1 is LNHDA, CDR2 SQIVND (reference sequence). V lost 6 bases, J lost 2 bases, and 9 bases lay in between. The CDR3 DNA is TGTGCCAGTAGGCGGGCCCCCACAGATACGCAGTATTTT. It translates to CASRRAPTDTQYF.

This chain joins TRBV5-1 and TRBJ1-4; 8 bases map to TRBD1. This CDR3 is built from 13 residues. V shed 4 bases and J 8 bases; nucleotides not matched to a gene: 4. Germline CDR1 is SGHRS and CDR2 is YFSETQ. The CDR3 nucleotides are TGCGCCAGCAGCCCGGACAGGGCAGAAAAACTGTTTTTT. Its protein is CASSPDRAEKLFF.

The gene calls are TRBV7-9 and TRBJ1-6; possibly TRBD1 for D (5 bases). Trimming left V 5 bases short and J 0 bases short, with 14 bases between. This CDR3 has 17 residues. CDR1 SEHNR and CDR2 FQNEAQ come from the germline V gene (reference sequence). DNA for the CDR3: TGTGCCAGCAGCCTTAGTAGGGGCAGCTCCTATAATTCACCCCTCCACTTT. Translation: CASSLSRGSSYNSPLHF.

The chain carries TRBV24-1 and TRBJ2-1; TRBD1 is a possible D gene (5 bases). The germline CDR1 and CDR2 sequences are KGHDR and SFDVKD. Deletions cut 5 bases from V and 4 bases from J, with 8 bases between. The CDR3 covers 13 residues. The CDR3 reads CATSVDSYNEQFF. The CDR3, as DNA: TGTGCCACCAGTGTCGACAGTTACAATGAGCAGTTCTTC.

The chain carries TRBV9 and TRBJ2-3, with 7 positions matching TRBD1. Germline lookup yields CDR1 SGDLS and CDR2 YYNGEE. V lost 3 bases to trimming and J lost 0 bases; unmatched junction nucleotides: 4. The CDR3 runs 15 residues. The chain's CDR3 is CASSGGQISTDTQYF. Here the CDR3 DNA reads TGTGCCAGCAGCGGGGGACAGATTAGCACAGATACGCAGTATTTT.

The chain has TRBV5-1 and TRBJ1-4; 7 bases are shared with TRBD1. V was clipped by 0 bases and J by 7 bases; unmatched bases: 6. CDR3 length equals 15 residues. CDR1 is SGHRS, CDR2 YFSETQ, per germline. CDR3 residues: CASSLGQGFGEKLFF. The CDR3 DNA follows: TGCGCCAGCAGCTTGGGACAGGGCTTTGGTGAAAAACTGTTTTTT.

The chain combines TRBV19 with TRBJ1-5; D perhaps matches TRBD1 (5 bases). The V gene's germline CDR1 is LNHDA and CDR2 SQIVND (reference sequence). Trimming stripped 7 bases from V and 3 bases from J, with 16 bases between. The CDR3 extends over 15 amino acids. CDR3 nucleotides: TGTGCCAGTACCCCCCCAGGGCAGTTCAATCAGCCCCAGCATTTT. Amino acids: CASTPPGQFNQPQHF. The full variable domain, rest sourced from reference TRBV19 and TRBJ1-5, is DGGITQSPKYLFRKEGQNVTLSCEQNLNHDAMYWYRQDPGQGLRLIYYSQIVNDFQKGDIAEGYSVSREKKESFPLTVTSAQKNPTAFYLCASTPPGQFNQPQHFGDGTRLSIL.

The J gene is TRBJ1-4, the V gene TRBV6-5; tentatively, D is TRBD1 (6 bases). CDR3 length: 14 residues. In germline, CDR1 is MNHEY, CDR2 SVGAGI. Trimming left V 3 bases short and J 8 bases short, with 13 bases between. This CDR3 is CASSYPQGGEKLFF. CDR3 DNA: TGTGCCAGCAGTTATCCACAGGGCGGCGAAAAACTGTTTTTT.

This chain links TRBV7-3 with TRBJ2-1, with TRBD2 matching over 10 bases. Germline V gene lookup returns CDR1 SGHTA and CDR2 FQGTGA. This CDR3 has 16 amino acids. The J segment lost 3 bases and the V segment lost 5 bases, leaving 7 bases of the junction unmatched. CDR3 nucleotide sequence: TGTGCCAGCAGCGCCCTAGCGGGGGAAAACTACAATGAGCAGTTCTTC. This translates into CASSALAGENYNEQFF.

V and J are TRBV6-5 and TRBJ2-1, with 8 bases lining up with TRBD2. CDR3 length: 14 amino acids. From germline, CDR1 is MNHEY and CDR2 SVGAGI. After removal of 6 bases from V and 2 bases from J, the junction contained 3 bases not matched to a gene. CDR3 DNA: TGTGCCAGCAGCCCGCGGGAGGCCTACAATGAGCAGTTCTTC. It encodes CASSPREAYNEQFF.

The chain uses TRBV7-9 and TRBJ1-1; possibly TRBD1 for D (5 bases). Germline assignment: CDR1 SEHNR and CDR2 FQNEAQ (reference sequence). V was trimmed by 6 bases and J by 4 bases, leaving 15 bases between them. The CDR3 consists of 14 residues. The CDR3 DNA reads TGTGCCAGCAGATCAATAGGTAGGGGCACTGAAGCTTTCTTT. Its protein is CASRSIGRGTEAFF.

The V call is TRBV2, the J call TRBJ2-7; 7 nucleotides align to TRBD1. Germline lookup yields CDR1 SNHLY and CDR2 FYNNEI. The CDR3 runs to 15 residues. V shed 1 base and J 1 base; nucleotides not matched to a gene: 4. The chain's CDR3 is CASSEEGAWSYEQYF. DNA of the CDR3: TGTGCCAGCAGTGAAGAGGGGGCTTGGTCCTACGAGCAGTACTTC.

The chain has TRBV27 and TRBJ2-1; maybe TRBD1 (6 bases). Trimming cost V 3 bases and J 3 bases, with 12 bases left between them. There are 15 residues in the CDR3. CDR1 is MNHEY and CDR2 is SMNVEV in the germline V gene (reference sequence). In DNA, the CDR3 is TGTGCCAGCAGTTTGGGGGACACCCTCTACAATGAGCAGTTCTTC. This encodes CASSLGDTLYNEQFF.

The V and J genes are TRBV11-2 and TRBJ2-5, with 7 bases aligning to TRBD1. CDR1 and CDR2 (germline): SGHAT, FQNNGV. The ends lost 4 bases at V and 2 bases at J; junction bases unmatched: 7. CDR3 length: 15 residues. This CDR3 reads CASSSYRDRQETQYF. CDR3 nucleotides: TGTGCCAGCAGCTCTTACCGGGACAGACAAGAGACCCAGTACTTC.